A selection of T cell receptor beta chains follows, all from one sample in a study of blood T cell repertoires in COVID-19. Sequencing used immunoSEQ multiplex PCR; TCRdb keeps in-frame clones, though not all of them. The data contain some 130,000 clones, roughly three quarters of them singletons. The sequenced material came from peripheral blood. All receptors derive from a woman in her 70s with acute or convalescent COVID-19. CDR3s include the opening cysteine and the closing phenylalanine or tryptophan. A D gene is named only where the DNA matches it firmly. A row's size may be missing; if present it is once, few, many or a size class.

D,J,length,V,size,DNA,CDR3
-,TRBJ2-6,14,TRBV29-1,-,TGCAGCGTTGAGACGGGTCTTGGGGCCAACGTCCTGACTTTC,CSVETGLGANVLTF
-,TRBJ2-1,15,TRBV3-1/TRBV3-2,-,TGTGCCAGCAGCCGATGGGGGGATGTGAACAATGAGCAGTTCTTC,CASSRWGDVNNEQFF
-,TRBJ2-2,19,TRBV4-2,-,TGTGCCAGCAGCCGCCACCCCCTTACCGGGACAACGAACACCGGGGAGCTGTTTTTT,CASSRHPLTGTTNTGELFF
TRBD2,TRBJ2-5,15,TRBV9,-,TGTGCCAGCAGCGATAGCGGGGGGGTTCGAGAGACCCAGTACTTC,CASSDSGGVRETQYF
TRBD1,TRBJ1-1,15,TRBV5-1,-,TGCGCCAGCAGACGGGACAGGGGCCCGAACACTGAAGCTTTCTTT,CASRRDRGPNTEAFF
-,TRBJ2-5,13,TRBV5-1,once,TGCGCCAGCAGCTTTGAAGACGGGGAGACCCAGTACTTC,CASSFEDGETQYF
TRBD2,TRBJ2-3,15,TRBV5-4,-,TGTGCCAGCAGCCTACCGGGACTAGGGAGCGATACGCAGTATTTT,CASSLPGLGSDTQYF
TRBD2,TRBJ2-7,12,TRBV19,once,TGTGCCAGTAACAAGGGACTAGGCGAGCAGTACTTC,CASNKGLGEQYF
TRBD1,TRBJ2-3,15,TRBV6-5,-,TGTGCCAGCAGTTCAATGGACAGGGTCGGGAATACGCAGTATTTT,CASSSMDRVGNTQYF
-,TRBJ1-4,12,TRBV18,-,TGTGCCAGCTCAGGCACCAATGAAAAACTGTTTTTT,CASSGTNEKLFF
TRBD1,TRBJ2-7,15,TRBV12-5,-,TGTGCTAGTGGCCCCCCCGGGACAGGATTCTACGAGCAGTACTTC,CASGPPGTGFYEQYF
-,TRBJ2-5,16,TRBV11-2,-,TGTGCCAGCAGCTCCAACCCTAGCGCCCGACAAGAGACCCAGTACTTC,CASSSNPSARQETQYF
-,TRBJ1-1,13,TRBV28,few,TGTGCCAGCAGCCTGGGACAGAACACTGAAGCTTTCTTT,CASSLGQNTEAFF
TRBD2,TRBJ2-5,13,TRBV11-2,-,TGTGCCAGCAGCCCCGGGGGGGTAAAGACCCAGTACTTC,CASSPGGVKTQYF
TRBD2,TRBJ2-7,14,TRBV4-3,-,TGCGCCAGCAGCTCATCGTGGATAGCGGGCGAGCAGTACTTC,CASSSSWIAGEQYF
TRBD1,TRBJ2-7,15,TRBV5-1,-,TGCGCCAGCAGCGGTGGGACAGGGCCTACCTACGAGCAGTACTTC,CASSGGTGPTYEQYF
-,TRBJ1-6,15,TRBV19,-,TGTGCCAGTAATGCGCCCGGACTTATCAATTCACCCCTCCACTTT,CASNAPGLINSPLHF
TRBD1,TRBJ2-2,14,TRBV6-5,-,TGTGCCAGCAGGAGACAGGGCGGTAACGGGGAGCTGTTTTTT,CASRRQGGNGELFF
TRBD1,TRBJ1-2,15,TRBV4-3,-,TGCGCCAGCAGCCAAACAGGGGCGAGTAACTATGGCTACACCTTC,CASSQTGASNYGYTF
TRBD2,TRBJ2-3,16,TRBV9,-,TGTGCCAGCAGCGCCAGGACTAGCGGGCCCACAGATACGCAGTATTTT,CASSARTSGPTDTQYF
-,TRBJ2-5,15,TRBV6-5,few,TGTGCCACCCTGTTGGGGGGGGGCGGACAAGAGACCCAGTACTTC,CATLLGGGGQETQYF
-,TRBJ1-6,13,TRBV4-2,-,TGTGCCAGCAGCCAGTTTCAGTATTCACCCCTCCACTTT,CASSQFQYSPLHF
-,TRBJ2-7,11,TRBV3-1/TRBV3-2,once,TGTGCCAGCAGCGGGGCTGGTGGGCAGTACTTC,CASSGAGGQYF
TRBD1,TRBJ1-5,18,TRBV24-1,-,TGTGCCACCAGTGACCGCCACCGGGGACAGGGCTCGAATCAGCCCCAGCATTTT,CATSDRHRGQGSNQPQHF
TRBD2,TRBJ2-7,14,TRBV13,-,TGTGCCAGCAGCTCGGGCGGGAGCTCCTACGAGCAGTACTTC,CASSSGGSSYEQYF
TRBD2,TRBJ2-5,16,TRBV6-4,-,TGTGCCAGCAGTGCTGGACTAGCGGGAGAAGGGGAGACCCAGTACTTC,CASSAGLAGEGETQYF
-,TRBJ1-6,15,TRBV7-2,-,TGTGCCAGCAGCCTGTCAGTCTCCTATAATTCACCCCTCCACTTT,CASSLSVSYNSPLHF
-,TRBJ2-1,17,TRBV2,-,TGTGCCAGCAGTGAAAGGCGCAGGGGGGACTTCTACAATGAGCAGTTCTTC,CASSERRRGDFYNEQFF
-,TRBJ1-1,17,TRBV5-1,-,TGCGCCAGCAGCTTGGGTCAGGCTAGCAGTCTGAACACTGAAGCTTTCTTT,CASSLGQASSLNTEAFF
-,TRBJ2-3,14,TRBV9,-,TGTGCCAGCAGCCTTGAGGCCGTAACAGATACGCAGTATTTT,CASSLEAVTDTQYF
TRBD1,TRBJ1-2,15,TRBV6-2/TRBV6-3,few,TGTGCCAGCAGTTACAACCGGGACAGGGGGCTTGGCTACACCTTC,CASSYNRDRGLGYTF
-,TRBJ1-1,11,TRBV5-4,-,TGTGCCAGCTCTCTGAACACTGAAGCTTTCTTT,CASSLNTEAFF
-,TRBJ2-1,13,TRBV7-2,-,TGTGCCAGCAGCCGCTACAGTGGCGATGAGCAGTTCTTC,CASSRYSGDEQFF
-,TRBJ2-5,15,TRBV9,-,TGTGCCAGCAGCGTAGGGGGAGGGGGCCAAGAGACCCAGTACTTC,CASSVGGGGQETQYF
-,TRBJ2-7,14,TRBV19,-,TGTGCCAGTAGCTTGGGGAGTCCGACCTACGAGCAGTACTTC,CASSLGSPTYEQYF
TRBD1,TRBJ1-1,13,TRBV27,-,TGTGCCAGCAGTTTCCGGACAGGGACTGAAGCTTTCTTT,CASSFRTGTEAFF
TRBD1,TRBJ2-4,19,TRBV4-2,-,TGTGCCAGCAGCCAAGGGGGGACAGGGGACCGTCTAGCCAAAAACATTCAGTACTTC,CASSQGGTGDRLAKNIQYF
-,TRBJ2-1,14,TRBV7-8,-,TGTGCCAGCGGGTTCCGGGACACAGACAATGAGCAGTTCTTC,CASGFRDTDNEQFF